The 5 T cell receptor beta chains reported below all come from one sample, sequenced in a study of CD8 T cells in ankylosing spondylitis. TCRdb independently ran MiXCR on the 5' RACE reads; one entry per CDR3 protein. The sample yields around 490,000 distinct CDR3 sequences, approximately 5% seen once. These TCRs' antigens remain unknown. Study conclusions and caveats: Ankylosing spondylitis blood appeared to carry a characteristic TCR beta motif of several highly homologous variants.

Sequencing input: blood, either unsorted or a sorted T cell fraction (not recorded which). The receptor source for this set is a male donor with ankylosing spondylitis.

The sample holds many counts of this clonotype. The chain recombines TRBV20-1 with TRBJ2-5; no clear D gene. The CDR3 sequence is 12 residues long. V gave up 1 base and J gave up 4 bases, with 7 bases separating them. CDR1 DFQATT and CDR2 SNEGSKA come from the germline V gene (reference sequence). The DNA of the CDR3 is TGCAGTGCTAGAGTAAGGTTAGAGACCCAGTACTTC. Its translation is CSARVRLETQYF.

This clonotype was counted many times. The gene calls are TRBV29-1 and TRBJ1-5; TRBD1 matches at 7 bases. Germline V gene lookup returns CDR1 SQVTM and CDR2 ANQGSEA. The CDR3 is 16 amino acids. V trimming: 7 bases; J trimming: 2 bases; junction bases outside the gene matches: 14. As DNA, the CDR3 is TGCAGCGCAATAGGAGACAGGGAGAGGGGCAATCAGCCCCAGCATTTT. Its protein product is CSAIGDRERGNQPQHF. The full variable domain, its missing parts supplied by reference TRBV29-1 and TRBJ1-5, is SAVISQKPSRDICQRGTSLTIQCQVDSQVTMMFWYRQQPGQSLTLIATANQGSEATYESGFVIDKFPISRPNLTFSTLTVSNMSPEDSSIYLCSAIGDRERGNQPQHFGDGTRLSIL.

In this sample, this clonotype turned up many times. In DNA, the CDR3 is TGTGCCAGCTGGAGTAGCGGGAAGTGGGGCTACAATGAGCAGTTCTTC. The encoded protein is CASWSSGKWGYNEQFF. The chain combines TRBV6-1 with TRBJ2-1; 8 bases line up with TRBD2. The CDR3 extends over 16 amino acids. CDR1 and CDR2 (germline): MNHNS, SASEGT. The junction had 12 bases not matched to a gene; V was cut back by 8 bases and J by 3 bases.

The V gene is TRBV5-1, the J gene TRBJ2-7; tentative D call: TRBD2 (7 bases). The V gene's germline CDR1 is SGHRS and CDR2 YFSETQ. The CDR3 spans 17 residues. V gave up 0 bases and J gave up 2 bases, with 18 bases separating them. CDR3 sequence reads: CASSLVGGGTTAYEQYF. DNA of the CDR3: TGCGCCAGCAGCTTGGTTGGGGGCGGGACTACCGCCTACGAGCAGTACTTC.

This clonotype came up a few times. The gene calls are TRBV7-3 and TRBJ2-1; 9 bases agree with TRBD2. Germline V gene lookup returns CDR1 SGHTA and CDR2 FQGTGA. The CDR3 spans 17 residues. The V and J ends lost 5 bases and 3 bases, in that order; junction bases with no gene match: 11. In DNA form, the CDR3 reads TGTGCCAGCAGCCCCCAAATTACAGCGGGGGGCTACAATGAGCAGTTCTTC. Translation gives CASSPQITAGGYNEQFF.